The 14 T cell receptor beta chains given below trace back to one sample, sequenced in a study of beta chain features in type 1 diabetes. Study conclusions and caveats: Shorter TCRB CDR3s, moderately but significantly so, marked every one of the four CD4+ subsets in Type 1 diabetes patients.

Every bit of the isolated RNA underwent reverse transcription, so sequencing read expressed TCRB transcripts. Assay used: immunoSEQ multiplex PCR; TCRdb lists only in-frame clones, some missing. Altogether hundreds of thousands of clones are present, approximately 15% being singletons, with the ten largest covering 0.015% to 0.017%. These TCRs' antigens remain unknown. What was sequenced was naive CD4+ T cells from blood. All receptors derive from a man younger than 30 with type 1 diabetes.

This clone was seen a few times. The rearrangement uses TRBV2 and TRBJ2-2, with TRBD1 identical over 8 bases. This CDR3 spans 17 amino acids. The junction had 7 bases not matched to a gene; V was cut back by 4 bases and J by 0 bases. The germline V gene encodes CDR1 SNHLY and CDR2 FYNNEI. CDR3 sequence (DNA): TGTGCCAGCAGTGTGACAGGGGTTCGCGCGAACACCGGGGAGCTGTTTTTT. It encodes CASSVTGVRANTGELFF.

The chain employs TRBV28 and TRBJ1-5, with D perhaps matching TRBD1 (6 bases). The V gene's germline CDR1 is MDHEN and CDR2 SYDVKM. Trimming left V 5 bases short and J 5 bases short, with 10 bases between. The CDR3 spans 13 residues. The CDR3 DNA reads as TGTGCCAGCAGTGAATACAGGGATCAGCCCCAGCATTTT. It yields the protein CASSEYRDQPQHF.

There are a few counts of this clone. The chain couples TRBV2 to TRBJ2-2, with TRBD1 matching 8 bases. This CDR3 has 14 residues. CDR1 is SNHLY, CDR2 FYNNEI, per germline. The V and J ends lost 5 bases and 6 bases, in that order; junction bases with no gene match: 5. CDR3 coding DNA: TGTGCCAGCAGTCCCCGGACAGGGCCCGGGGAGCTGTTTTTT. Its translation: CASSPRTGPGELFF.

The V call is TRBV2, the J call TRBJ1-2; tentative D call: TRBD1 (6 bases). Germline values: CDR1 SNHLY, CDR2 FYNNEI. V lost 11 bases and J 8 bases, leaving 21 bases between the germline ends. The CDR3 runs to 13 residues. The CDR3 bases are TGTGCCTCCGCCGGTACAGGGTCGATAGGCTACACCTTC. Translated: CASAGTGSIGYTF.

The chain has TRBV5-4 and TRBJ2-1; 10 bases fit TRBD2. The germline CDR1 and CDR2 sequences are SGHNT and YYREEE (reference sequence). The ends lost 0 bases at V and 6 bases at J; junction bases unmatched: 9. The CDR3 runs 17 residues. In DNA, the CDR3 is TGTGCCAGCAGCTTGGGACTAGCGGGTACGGACTTCAATGAGCAGTTCTTC. It specifies CASSLGLAGTDFNEQFF.

A few counts support this clone. The genes are TRBV5-1 and TRBJ2-5; 8 bases fit TRBD1. The CDR3 has 16 amino acids. The germline V gene encodes CDR1 SGHRS and CDR2 YFSETQ. Losses at the gene ends were 0 bases for V and 1 base for J; bases not matched to a gene: 5. The CDR3 nucleotides are TGCGCCAGCAGCTTGGGCCAGGGGGCCGCCCAAGAGACCCAGTACTTC. Protein sequence: CASSLGQGAAQETQYF.

Only a few counts were recorded for this clone. The rearrangement uses TRBV28 and TRBJ1-6; no definite D call. V gave up 8 bases and J gave up 6 bases, with 17 bases separating them. Germline CDR1 reads MDHEN; CDR2 reads SYDVKM. The CDR3 sequence is 15 residues long. Here the CDR3 DNA reads TGTGCCAGCCAAACCATGCGAGGGCGTAATTCACCCCTCCACTTT. Translation gives CASQTMRGRNSPLHF.

This clone has a handful of counts. Written as DNA, the CDR3 is TGTGCCAGCAGCCCCCAGTCAGGGTCCTACGAGCAGTACTTC. This sequence encodes CASSPQSGSYEQYF. The chain couples TRBV7-2 to TRBJ2-7; tentatively, D is TRBD1 (5 bases). The germline V gene has CDR1 SGHTA and CDR2 FQGNSA. This CDR3 has 14 residues. Trimming removed 5 bases from V and 1 base from J, with 12 bases in between.

The sample holds a few counts of this clone. V usage is TRBV5-6 and J usage is TRBJ2-7; D remains unclear. Germline assignment: CDR1 SGHDT and CDR2 YYEEEE. Trimming removed 0 bases at V and 7 bases at J, with 8 bases between. The CDR3 is 12 amino acids. CDR3 sequence (DNA): TGTGCCAGCAGCTTGGGGTGGCAGGAGCAGTACTTC. Its translation: CASSLGWQEQYF.

On this clone itself: Other nucleotide sequences in the sample specify the same CDR3. The CDR3 loop reads CASSYSSNQPQHF. In DNA, the CDR3 is TGTGCCAGCAGTTATAGTAGCAATCAGCCCCAGCATTTT. The rearrangement uses TRBV6-5 and TRBJ1-5; no clear D. The CDR3 sequence is 13 residues long. Trimming removed 3 bases from V and 0 bases from J, with 3 bases in between. Germline CDR1 and CDR2: MNHEY and SVGAGI.

The V gene is TRBV7-9, the J gene TRBJ2-5; 9 bases map to TRBD2. Germline V gene data show CDR1 as SEHNR and CDR2 as FQNEAQ (reference sequence). Losses at the gene ends were 7 bases for V and 9 bases for J; bases not matched to a gene: 15. The CDR3 loop spans 15 amino acids. The CDR3 spells CASIGASGTLGAQYF. CDR3 in DNA: TGTGCCAGCATCGGGGCTAGCGGGACACTTGGGGCCCAGTACTTC.

This clone was observed a handful of times. The rearrangement joins TRBV29-1 to TRBJ1-4; D is unresolved. The CDR3 is made up of 16 amino acids. Germline values: CDR1 SQVTM, CDR2 ANQGSEA. This chain's CDR3 is CGRTWEKQRAGEKLFF. The CDR3 DNA reads TGCGGCCGAACCTGGGAGAAACAGCGGGCCGGTGAAAAACTGTTTTTT.

This clone came up a few times. V is TRBV5-1 and J is TRBJ2-6, with D possibly matching TRBD2 (6 bases). The CDR3 covers 14 residues. Trimming stripped 4 bases from V and 15 bases from J, with 20 bases between. CDR1 and CDR2 (germline): SGHRS, YFSETQ. CDR3 nucleotides: TGCGCCAGCAGCAGTAGGACTATGGGGATTCCCCTGACTTTC. This gives the protein CASSSRTMGIPLTF.

The chain is built from TRBV4-1 and TRBJ2-3; TRBD1 matches at 8 bases. The CDR3 has 17 amino acids. The V gene end was trimmed by 4 bases and the J gene end by 4 bases; junction bases not matched to a gene: 13. The germline gives CDR1 MGHRA, CDR2 YSYEKL. The CDR3 protein is CASSPAERTGRSDTQYF. The CDR3 DNA reads TGCGCCAGCAGCCCCGCTGAGCGGACAGGGCGGTCAGATACGCAGTATTTT.